Listed here are 30 T cell receptor beta chains from one sample, sequenced in a study of blood T cells in healthy people across ages (dated by TCRdb to the mid-2010s). Library method: 5' RACE. Sequencing was performed on an Illumina HiSeq 2500. The second PCR ran for roughly 7 to 12 cycles and used a J-beta primer mix along with a sample-barcoded 5' primer. TCRdb applied fastp at Q25 and MiXCR to the public reads, then kept only in-frame beta chains. One record per CDR3 amino acid sequence lists the most common genes and DNA. In all, the sample holds roughly 1.5 million distinct CDR3 sequences, and 35% to 45% of those were seen once. 4% of the sample comes from the top ten. The material sequenced was blood. These TCRs come from a woman under 30 in good health.

V usage is TRBV4-3 and J usage is TRBJ1-6; no reliable D call. V gave up 0 bases and J gave up 9 bases, with 15 bases separating them. Germline CDR1 reads LGHNA; CDR2 reads YSLEER. This CDR3 comprises 16 residues. This CDR3 reads CASSQDSTLWGSPLHF. The CDR3 coding sequence is TGCGCCAGCAGCCAAGATTCAACACTTTGGGGTTCACCCCTCCACTTT.

This clonotype occurred a few times. The rearrangement links TRBV20-1 to TRBJ1-5, with D unclear. Germline CDR1 is DFQATT and CDR2 is SNEGSKA (reference sequence). This CDR3 is built from 14 residues. The V and J ends lost 6 bases and 1 base respectively, with 13 bases between them. In DNA form, the CDR3 reads TGCAGTGCGATCCGACAAGCAAGCAATCAGCCCCAGCATTTT. This codes for CSAIRQASNQPQHF.

This rearrangement joins TRBV10-3 to TRBJ1-1, with no clear D. Germline V lookup: CDR1 ENHRY, CDR2 SYGVKD. The length of the CDR3 is 14 residues. V was trimmed by 3 bases and J by 2 bases, leaving 10 bases between them. The CDR3 loop is CAISDPGRNTEAFF. The CDR3 DNA sequence: TGTGCCATCAGTGACCCGGGCAGAAACACTGAAGCTTTCTTT.

A few counts support this clonotype. The J gene is TRBJ2-7, the V gene TRBV20-1, with 11 bases identical to TRBD2. The CDR3 is 13 residues long. V was clipped by 6 bases and J by 11 bases; unmatched bases: 12. Germline V gives CDR1 DFQATT, CDR2 SNEGSKA (reference sequence). The CDR3 sequence: CSAHLAGGLNEYF. In DNA, the CDR3 is TGCAGTGCCCACCTAGCGGGAGGCCTCAACGAGTACTTC.

The chain couples TRBV20-1 to TRBJ2-7, with D maybe TRBD2 (6 bases). The CDR3 contains 13 residues. Trimming pared 3 bases from V and 4 bases from J, leaving 13 bases between. The germline gives CDR1 DFQATT, CDR2 SNEGSKA (reference sequence). CDR3 nucleotide sequence: TGCAGTGCTAGCCGGCTAGCGAGTTACGAGCAGTACTTC. Translating gives CSASRLASYEQYF.

This clonotype has just a few counts. V is TRBV24-1 and J is TRBJ2-2; the D is unclear. Germline V lookup: CDR1 KGHDR, CDR2 SFDVKD. Trimming stripped 6 bases from V and 2 bases from J, with 9 bases between. This CDR3 is built from 14 residues. CDR3 protein: CATSRGLNTGELFF. The CDR3 bases are TGTGCCACCAGTCGCGGTTTAAACACCGGGGAGCTGTTTTTT.

This chain joins TRBV6-2 or TRBV6-3 and TRBJ2-1, with a tentative D call TRBD1 (6 bases). The CDR3 totals 14 residues. Per germline, CDR1 MNHEY and CDR2 SVGEGT. V was shortened by 7 bases and J by 4 bases, with 14 bases between the two germline ends. The CDR3 DNA follows: TGTGCCAGCACCTACGGACAGCTTTACAATGAGCAGTTCTTC. Translating it yields CASTYGQLYNEQFF.

The gene calls are TRBV6-1 and TRBJ2-4; the D is unclear. The tail of the sequence fits TRBJ2-7 better, so the J call may be wrong. Germline V gene data show CDR1 as MNHNS and CDR2 as SASEGT. The CDR3 loop spans 15 amino acids. For the CDR3, the DNA is TGTGCCAGCAGACCCTTAGGTGGGAAGGACTACGAGCAGTACTTC. Its translation is CASRPLGGKDYEQYF.

The chain employs TRBV4-1 and TRBJ2-5, with 7 nucleotides matching TRBD2. CDR1 is MGHRA and CDR2 is YSYEKL in the germline V gene. CDR3 length: 15 residues. Losses at the gene ends were 2 bases for V and 1 base for J; bases not matched to a gene: 4. CDR3 nucleotides: TGCGCCAGCAGCCAATCCGGGAGGACCCAAGAGACCCAGTACTTC. This encodes CASSQSGRTQETQYF.

This clonotype occurred once. J is TRBJ1-5 and V is TRBV27, with 9 bases identical to TRBD1. The V segment lost 5 bases and the J segment 4 bases; nucleotides outside the gene matches: 18. This CDR3 is built from 19 residues. Germline V gene data show CDR1 as MNHEY and CDR2 as SMNVEV (reference sequence). CDR3: CASSPRPPGQGGRNQPQHF. For the CDR3, the DNA is TGTGCCAGCAGTCCAAGGCCCCCGGGACAGGGAGGGCGGAATCAGCCCCAGCATTTT.

This clonotype has just a few counts. This chain uses TRBV6-5 with TRBJ1-2; D may be TRBD1 (5 bases). Germline V lookup: CDR1 MNHEY, CDR2 SVGAGI. Trimming cost V 6 bases and J 5 bases, with 16 bases left between them. This CDR3 is built from 14 residues. CDR3 protein: CASRQPDMSYGYTF. Written as DNA, the CDR3 is TGTGCCAGCAGACAACCGGACATGAGTTATGGCTACACCTTC.

This clonotype has just a few counts. The J gene is TRBJ2-7, the V gene TRBV18; a weak D match, TRBD1 (6 bases). V lost 8 bases and J 2 bases, leaving 13 bases between the germline ends. CDR3 length equals 13 residues. Germline V gives CDR1 KGHSH, CDR2 LQKENI. CDR3 sequence: CASQQGLPYEQYF. In DNA form, the CDR3 reads TGTGCCAGCCAACAGGGTCTTCCCTACGAGCAGTACTTC. Full variable domain (remainder filled in from reference TRBV18 and TRBJ2-7): NAGVMQNPRHLVRRRGQEARLRCSPMKGHSHVYWYRQLPEEGLKFMVYLQKENIIDESGMPKERFSAEFPKEGPSILRIQQVVRGDSAAYFCASQQGLPYEQYFGPGTRLTVT.

The rearrangement uses TRBV27 and TRBJ2-7, with D perhaps TRBD2 (6 bases). The CDR3 extends over 17 amino acids. The V end lost 2 bases, the J end lost 6 bases, and 23 bases lay between the germline ends. Germline assignment: CDR1 MNHEY and CDR2 SMNVEV (reference sequence). In DNA, the CDR3 is TGTGCCAGCAGTTTAGCGGCGGGACCCCGGACATGGTCCGAGCAGTACTTC. Translation: CASSLAAGPRTWSEQYF.

This clonotype was detected a few times. The chain links TRBV6-1 to TRBJ2-5; D uncertain. The length of the CDR3 is 13 residues. Trimming shortened V by 2 bases and J by 7 bases, and 11 bases separated the two germline ends. CDR1 and CDR2 from the germline V gene are MNHNS and SASEGT. CDR3 amino acids: CASSEWLTGTQYF. DNA of the CDR3: TGTGCCAGCAGTGAATGGCTGACTGGGACCCAGTACTTC.

This clonotype was seen once. V and J are TRBV7-2 and TRBJ2-4, with D perhaps matching TRBD1 (6 bases). V lost 1 base and J 3 bases, leaving 19 bases between the germline ends. This CDR3 spans 18 amino acids. CDR1 and CDR2 (germline): SGHTA, FQGNSA. CDR3 sequence (DNA): TGTGCCAGCAGCTTAGTTCGATCCGGGACAATGCACAAAAACATTCAGTACTTC. Translated, it gives CASSLVRSGTMHKNIQYF.

The chain has TRBV12-3 or TRBV12-4 and TRBJ1-1; the D is unclear. This CDR3 region has 12 residues. V lost 3 bases to trimming and J lost 6 bases, with 8 bases between them. The CDR3 DNA reads TGTGCCAGCAGTTTCGATGGAGCTGAAGCTTTCTTT. Protein: CASSFDGAEAFF.

This sequence joins TRBV20-1 and TRBJ1-1; TRBD1 is a possible D gene (5 bases). This CDR3 has 14 residues. Trimming left V 2 bases short and J 1 base short, with 11 bases between. Per the germline V gene, CDR1 is DFQATT and CDR2 is SNEGSKA (reference sequence). The CDR3 protein is CSARLLTGNTEAFF. In DNA form, the CDR3 reads TGCAGTGCTAGACTCCTAACAGGGAACACTGAAGCTTTCTTT.

This clonotype was counted a single time. This chain joins TRBV2 and TRBJ1-2; D might be TRBD1 (6 bases). The germline V and J ends were trimmed by 2 bases and 8 bases, with 15 bases remaining between them. The CDR3 consists of 14 residues. Germline-derived CDR1 and CDR2 are SNHLY and FYNNEI. The chain's CDR3 is CASSETGSIPGYTF. The CDR3 region has the DNA TGTGCCAGCAGTGAAACAGGGTCAATTCCCGGCTACACCTTC.

Regarding this clonotype: One end of the junction does not line up with germline, which may come from a read error. This rearrangement joins TRBV18 to TRBJ2-1, with 9 bases matching TRBD1. The CDR3 sequence is 16 residues long. Germline CDR1 reads KGHSH; CDR2 reads LQKENI. CDR3 coding DNA: TGCGCCAGCTCACTTTCGGCGGGACAGGGTCGCAATGAGCAGTTCTTC. This codes for CASSLSAGQGRNEQFF.

The chain combines TRBV14 with TRBJ1-2; unclear D gene. Trimming took 0 bases from V and 7 from J, leaving 9 bases between them. Germline V gene sequence: CDR1 SGHDN, CDR2 FVKESK. The CDR3 consists of 13 residues. CDR3 DNA sequence: TGTGCCAGCAGCCAAGATCTGGAGCTTGGCTACACCTTC. It specifies CASSQDLELGYTF. Supplemented by reference TRBV14 and TRBJ1-2, the full variable domain reads EAGVTQFPSHSVIEKGQTVTLRCDPISGHDNLYWYRRVMGKEIKFLLHFVKESKQDESGMPNNRFLAERTGGTYSTLKVQPAELEDSGVYFCASSQDLELGYTFGSGTRLTVV.

In this sample, this clonotype turned up a few times. The rearrangement uses TRBV25-1 and TRBJ1-5; a possible D gene is TRBD1 (5 bases). The CDR3 spans 15 residues. Germline CDR1 is MGHDK and CDR2 is SYGVNS. Between the trimmed V and J ends, which lost 1 base and 2 bases, there was a span of 9 bases. DNA of the CDR3: TGTGCCAGCAGTGAATCAAGGGGTGGCAATCAGCCCCAGCATTTT. Its translation is CASSESRGGNQPQHF.

This clonotype was observed a single time. This could be a read error, since a much larger clone is one nucleotide away. This chain links TRBV7-9 with TRBJ2-1; D is uncertain. The CDR3 loop spans 16 amino acids. The germline V gene has CDR1 SEHNR and CDR2 FQNEAQ (reference sequence). The CDR3 DNA follows: TGTGCCGGCAGCTTAAGCCTCGCTAGCTCCTACAATGAGCAGTTCTTC. Translation: CAGSLSLASSYNEQFF.

The rearrangement links TRBV7-8 to TRBJ1-5; D not resolved. CDR1 is SGHVS, CDR2 FQNEAQ, per germline. V lost 5 bases and J 1 base, leaving 12 bases between the germline ends. The CDR3 loop spans 15 amino acids. CDR3 coding DNA: TGTGCCAGCAGCCCAACAGCAGCCAGCAATCAGCCCCAGCATTTT. Amino acids: CASSPTAASNQPQHF.

The V and J genes are TRBV4-1 and TRBJ2-7; 7 bases line up with TRBD2. The CDR3 runs to 16 residues. V dropped 0 bases and J dropped 3; count of bases not matched to a gene: 8. The germline V gene has CDR1 MGHRA and CDR2 YSYEKL. Here the CDR3 DNA reads TGCGCCAGCAGCCAAGAATCGGCTAGCGGTGACTACGAGCAGTACTTC. It yields the protein CASSQESASGDYEQYF.

In this sample, this clonotype turned up a few times. V usage is TRBV28 and J usage is TRBJ1-5; 8 nucleotides line up with TRBD1. Losses at the gene ends were 2 bases for V and 3 bases for J; bases not matched to a gene: 3. The length of the CDR3 is 15 residues. Germline values: CDR1 MDHEN, CDR2 SYDVKM. The CDR3 coding sequence is TGTGCCAGCAGTTTACAGGGGGCGTTCAATCAGCCCCAGCATTTT. Encoded protein: CASSLQGAFNQPQHF.

This clonotype came up a few times. The gene calls are TRBV11-2 and TRBJ2-7, with D possibly matching TRBD2 (5 bases). V lost 5 bases, J lost 5 bases, and 13 bases lay in between. Germline V gene data show CDR1 as SGHAT and CDR2 as FQNNGV. The CDR3 consists of 13 residues. CDR3 nucleotides: TGTGCCAGCAGCGCCGGACTCTTTCACGAGCAGTACTTC. This codes for CASSAGLFHEQYF.

This chain connects TRBV9 to TRBJ2-1; D perhaps matches TRBD2 (6 bases). The germline V and J ends were trimmed by 5 bases and 4 bases, with 19 bases remaining between them. This CDR3 is 16 amino acids long. Germline loops: CDR1 SGDLS, CDR2 YYNGEE. This chain's CDR3 is CASRAHPGASYNEQFF. As DNA, the CDR3 is TGTGCCAGCAGGGCGCATCCGGGAGCGTCTTACAATGAGCAGTTCTTC.

The rearrangement joins TRBV12-3 or TRBV12-4 to TRBJ1-4; D ambiguous. With 2 bases removed from V and 5 bases from J, the gap between germline ends came to 6 bases. This CDR3 comprises 13 residues. CDR3 region: CASSLRENEKLFF. The CDR3 DNA reads as TGTGCCAGCAGTTTACGAGAAAATGAAAAACTGTTTTTT.

V and J are TRBV7-2 and TRBJ2-3; D is perhaps TRBD1 or TRBD2 (5 bases each). The CDR3 has 14 amino acids. Germline values: CDR1 SGHTA, CDR2 FQGNSA. Trimming shortened V by 4 bases and J by 4 bases, and 12 bases separated the two germline ends. The CDR3 sequence: CASSYGAYPDTQYF. The CDR3 bases are TGTGCCAGCAGCTACGGGGCGTACCCAGATACGCAGTATTTT.

This clonotype occurred a few times. The chain combines TRBV9 with TRBJ2-1; 11 bases map to TRBD2. This CDR3 has 15 residues. With V trimmed by 4 bases and J by 8 bases, 8 bases remained unmatched. Germline assignment: CDR1 SGDLS and CDR2 YYNGEE. The CDR3 sequence: CASSPTSGSHDEQFF. Written as DNA, the CDR3 is TGTGCCAGCAGCCCTACTAGCGGGAGTCATGATGAGCAGTTCTTC.